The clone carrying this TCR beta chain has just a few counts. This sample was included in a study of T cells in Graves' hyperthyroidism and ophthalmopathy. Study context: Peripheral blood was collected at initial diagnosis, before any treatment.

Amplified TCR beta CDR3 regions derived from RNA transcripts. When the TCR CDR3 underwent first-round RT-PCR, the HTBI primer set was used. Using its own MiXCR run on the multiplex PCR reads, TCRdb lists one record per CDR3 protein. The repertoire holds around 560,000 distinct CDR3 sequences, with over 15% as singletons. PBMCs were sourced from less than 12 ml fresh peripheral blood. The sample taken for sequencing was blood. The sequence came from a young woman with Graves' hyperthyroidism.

The CDR3: CASRIDRASYEQYF. In DNA, the CDR3 is TGTGCCAGCAGGATTGACAGAGCCTCCTACGAGCAGTACTTC. The chain joins TRBV2 to TRBJ2-7, with a tentative D call TRBD1 (5 bases). The germline V gene has CDR1 SNHLY and CDR2 FYNNEI. CDR3 size: 14 residues. Trimming pared 6 bases from V and 0 bases from J, leaving 12 bases between.